The next 31 T cell receptor beta chains were all read from a single sample in a study of breast tumors, draining lymph nodes, adjacent tissues (dated by TCRdb to 2016 to 2018). Libraries were built with multiplex PCR. These reads were obtained on an Illumina HiSeq 2000. The public sequencing data were trimmed at Q25 with fastp and processed into clonotypes with MiXCR by TCRdb, which kept only in-frame beta chains. Rows with a matching CDR3 protein are joined into one entry that keeps the most common DNA and genes. Present in this sample are about 230,000 distinct CDR3 sequences, about a third of which were seen just once. Around 1.4% of the sample rests with the top ten. The axillary draining lymph nodes of breast cancer patients were the source of the lymph node samples. The sequenced sample was axillary lymph node tissue. The receptor set was obtained from a female donor with breast cancer. Some clones in this sample may be carry-over from other donors' samples.

The chain couples TRBV2 to TRBJ1-2; perhaps TRBD1 as D (5 bases). This CDR3 has 11 amino acids. Per germline, CDR1 SNHLY and CDR2 FYNNEI. Trimming left V 7 bases short and J 12 bases short, with 15 bases between. The CDR3 protein is CASTREAGNTF. CDR3 sequence (DNA): TGTGCCAGCACCAGGGAGGCTGGAAACACCTTC.

The V call is TRBV7-2, the J call TRBJ1-6; unclear D gene. This CDR3 spans 16 amino acids. V lost 2 bases, J lost 0 bases, and 8 bases lay in between. Germline CDR1 and CDR2: SGHTA and FQGNSA. For the CDR3, the DNA is TGTGCCAGCAGCTTAATTGGGAGCTCCTATAATTCACCCCTCCACTTT. Translation: CASSLIGSSYNSPLHF. Full variable domain (rest looked up from reference TRBV7-2 and TRBJ1-6): GAGVSQSPSNKVTEKGKDVELRCDPISGHTALYWYRQSLGQGLEFLIYFQGNSAPDKSGLPSDRFSAERTGGSVSTLTIQRTQQEDSAVYLCASSLIGSSYNSPLHFGNGTRLTVT.

This clonotype appeared a few times. Given a much more abundant clone one base away, this may be a read error. This CDR3 is CASSLFQTTGELFF. The DNA for the CDR3 is TGTGCCAGCAGCTTATTTCAGACCACCGGGGAGCTGTTTTTT. The chain employs TRBV5-5 and TRBJ2-2; D is uncertain. This CDR3 contains 14 residues. Germline V gene lookup returns CDR1 SGHKS and CDR2 YYEKEE (reference sequence). V was shortened by 2 bases and J by 4 bases, with 9 bases between the two germline ends.

This clonotype occurred many times. The chain joins TRBV24-1 to TRBJ1-1, with TRBD1 as a possible D gene (6 bases). This CDR3 is 13 amino acids long. CDR1 and CDR2 (germline): KGHDR, SFDVKD. V was clipped by 4 bases and J by 9 bases, with 14 bases between them. The CDR3 bases are TGTGCCACCAGTGACTACGGACAGCGGCAAGCTTTCTTT. Translation: CATSDYGQRQAFF.

The CDR3 sequence is CSGAGTGFNYGYTF. The DNA of the CDR3 is TGCAGCGGGGCCGGGACAGGGTTTAACTATGGCTACACCTTC. The V call is TRBV29-1, the J call TRBJ1-2, with 9 bases lining up with TRBD1. The V gene end was trimmed by 7 bases and the J gene end by 1 base; junction bases not matched to a gene: 7. This CDR3 has 14 residues. Germline values: CDR1 SQVTM, CDR2 ANQGSEA.

This clonotype showed up many times. The gene calls are TRBV2 and TRBJ1-5, with a possible D match to TRBD1 (5 bases). V lost 5 bases to trimming and J lost 1 base, with 9 bases between them. The CDR3 sequence is 14 residues long. The germline gives CDR1 SNHLY, CDR2 FYNNEI. The CDR3 DNA reads TGTGCCAGCAGTACAGGCCCCAGCAATCAGCCCCAGCATTTT. This codes for CASSTGPSNQPQHF.

The J gene is TRBJ1-1, the V gene TRBV3-1; a weak D match, TRBD1 (6 bases). This CDR3 contains 16 residues. Trimming took 4 bases from V and 4 from J, leaving 19 bases between them. Per the germline V gene, CDR1 is LGHDT and CDR2 is YNNKEL (reference sequence). CDR3 in DNA: TGTGCCAGCAGCCCCCAAGACAGGAGCGGGGGCACTGAAGCTTTCTTT. Protein sequence: CASSPQDRSGGTEAFF.

The sample holds many counts of this clonotype. The rearrangement links TRBV6-5 to TRBJ1-2; D possibly corresponds to TRBD1 (5 bases). Trimming removed 0 bases at V and 3 bases at J, with 8 bases between. The CDR3 has 14 amino acids. Germline V gene lookup returns CDR1 MNHEY and CDR2 SVGAGI. The DNA for the CDR3 is TGTGCCAGCAGTTACTCGACAGATCACTATGGCTACACCTTC. Amino acid sequence: CASSYSTDHYGYTF.

This clonotype has just a few counts. V gene TRBV4-3 combines with J gene TRBJ2-1; TRBD2 agrees at 10 bases. This CDR3 region has 15 residues. Trimming cost V 4 bases and J 6 bases; bases outside gene matches: 6. Per the germline V gene, CDR1 is LGHNA and CDR2 is YSLEER. The CDR3 DNA is TGCGCCAGCAGCCCCACTAGCGGGGCTTTCAATGAGCAGTTCTTC. Translated, it gives CASSPTSGAFNEQFF.

A note on this clonotype: This sequence may be a read error, since a much larger clone differs from it by one base. The genes are TRBV6-1 and TRBJ2-7, with 8 positions matching TRBD1. Per the germline V gene, CDR1 is MNHNS and CDR2 is SASEGT. The length of the CDR3 is 13 residues. Trimming cost V 10 bases and J 5 bases; bases outside gene matches: 10. The DNA for the CDR3 is TGTGCCACCCAGCACAGGGGGATCCACGAGCAGTACTTC. It encodes CATQHRGIHEQYF.

This clonotype was seen ten or more times. The chain has TRBV7-2 and TRBJ2-3; 11 nucleotides agree with TRBD2. This CDR3 comprises 17 residues. CDR1 and CDR2 (germline): SGHTA, FQGNSA. J was trimmed by 6 bases and V by 4 bases; bases with no gene match: 12. The CDR3: CASSYYSGRAGADTQYF. The CDR3 DNA reads TGTGCCAGCAGCTACTATAGCGGGAGGGCCGGGGCGGATACGCAGTATTTT.

This clonotype was seen ten or more times. One end of the junction does not line up with germline, which may come from a read error. Here the CDR3 DNA reads TGTGCCAGCAGCGTAGGACCGAACCAAGAGACCCAGTCCTTC. Translating it yields CASSVGPNQETQSF. The genes are TRBV9 and TRBJ2-5; D unclear. Germline V gives CDR1 SGDLS, CDR2 YYNGEE. This CDR3 spans 14 amino acids.

Ten or more counts support this clonotype. The chain links TRBV9 to TRBJ2-1; D is undetermined. CDR1 and CDR2 (germline): SGDLS, YYNGEE. Trimming stripped 0 bases from V and 5 bases from J, with 12 bases between. This CDR3 comprises 15 residues. The CDR3 coding sequence is TGTGCCAGCAGCGTAGCCCCTCATGTAGACAATGAGCAGTTCTTC. Amino acid sequence: CASSVAPHVDNEQFF.

Turning to this clonotype: A single base separates this from a much larger clone, so it may be a read error. J is TRBJ2-7 and V is TRBV5-6; 7 bases are shared with TRBD2. The CDR3 extends over 15 amino acids. Germline assignment: CDR1 SGHDT and CDR2 YYEEEE. The CDR3 DNA sequence: TGTGCCAGCGGCTTGCGTGGGGGGGGTTCCTACGAGCAGTACTTC. Its protein is CASGLRGGGSYEQYF.

On this clonotype: At one boundary the junction diverges from the germline segment, which might be a read error. The chain links TRBV24-1 to TRBJ2-7; possible D gene TRBD1, 5 bases. CDR3 length: 18 residues. Per germline, CDR1 KGHDR and CDR2 SFDVKD. CDR3 sequence (DNA): TGTGCCACCAGTGATTTAAGGATAGGGGCAATAGAAATCTACGAGCAGTGCTTC. It encodes CATSDLRIGAIEIYEQCF.

In regard to this clonotype: A much larger clone differs from this one at a single base, so this may be a read error. CDR3 residues: CASSPGTVYGQYF. CDR3 nucleotide sequence: TGTGCCAGCAGCCCCGGGACAGTATACGGGCAGTACTTC. The gene calls are TRBV7-8 and TRBJ2-7; 7 nucleotides match TRBD1. Per the germline V gene, CDR1 is SGHVS and CDR2 is FQNEAQ. This CDR3 region has 13 residues.

In this sample, this clonotype turned up many times. This CDR3 is CASNKGRNQPQHF. The CDR3 nucleotides read TGTGCCAGTAATAAGGGTCGCAATCAGCCCCAGCATTTT. The chain joins TRBV19 to TRBJ1-5, with D hard to call. The CDR3 totals 13 residues. The ends were cut back, 7 bases at V and 2 bases at J, with 9 bases in the middle. Germline V gene data show CDR1 as LNHDA and CDR2 as SQIVND (reference sequence).

This sequence joins TRBV18 and TRBJ2-1, with no clear D. CDR3 length: 12 residues. V lost 0 bases to trimming and J lost 14 bases, with 11 bases between them. Germline V CDR1 and CDR2: KGHSH, LQKENI. The CDR3 nucleotides are TGTGCCAGCTCACCACCAACCCCGGTGGAGTTCTTC. Translated: CASSPPTPVEFF. The variable domain in full, with the rest retrieved from reference TRBV18 and TRBJ2-1, is NAGVMQNPRHLVRRRGQEARLRCSPMKGHSHVYWYRQLPEEGLKFMVYLQKENIIDESGMPKERFSAEFPKEGPSILRIQQVVRGDSAAYFCASSPPTPVEFFGPGTRLTVL.

The DNA of the CDR3 is TGTGCCAGCACAGGGGGCCAGACCCAGTACTTC. It yields the protein CASTGGQTQYF. This chain links TRBV2 with TRBJ2-5; 8 bases line up with TRBD1. This CDR3 comprises 11 residues. Germline CDR1 and CDR2: SNHLY and FYNNEI. Germline trimming cut 7 bases from V and 6 bases from J; bases unmatched to any gene: 1.

This clonotype was counted ten times or more. The genes are TRBV7-2 and TRBJ2-3; D is ambiguous. Per germline, CDR1 SGHTA and CDR2 FQGNSA. The V end was cut by 5 bases, the J end by 3 bases, with 15 bases between. The CDR3 is 15 amino acids. This CDR3 reads CASSRYAIATDTQYF. The CDR3 nucleotides read TGTGCCAGCAGCAGATACGCCATAGCAACAGATACGCAGTATTTT.

This clonotype was observed many times. CDR3 sequence: CASSPRQLASNQPQHF. CDR3 nucleotides: TGTGCCAGCAGCCCAAGACAGTTAGCTAGCAATCAGCCCCAGCATTTT. V is TRBV7-8 and J is TRBJ1-5, with D perhaps matching TRBD1 (5 bases). The CDR3 runs 16 residues. CDR1 and CDR2 (germline): SGHVS, FQNEAQ. The germline V and J ends were trimmed by 5 bases and 0 bases, with 14 bases remaining between them.

Ten or more counts support this clonotype. The V and J genes are TRBV20-1 and TRBJ2-5; TRBD1 matches at 7 bases. Unmatched junction bases numbered 10, after V lost 1 base and J lost 2 bases. The CDR3 consists of 16 residues. Germline V CDR1 and CDR2: DFQATT, SNEGSKA (reference sequence). Here the CDR3 DNA reads TGCAGTGCTAGAGGAGGGGGCGCCAGTCGGCAAGAGACCCAGTACTTC. This codes for CSARGGGASRQETQYF.

This clonotype was counted ten times or more. The rearrangement uses TRBV11-3 and TRBJ2-7; D remains unclear. The CDR3 spans 14 residues. Trimming took off 5 bases at V and 2 bases at J, with 13 bases between the two ends. Germline assignment: CDR1 SGHNT and CDR2 YENEEA. The CDR3, as DNA: TGTGCCAGCAGCCCCATGGGCAGAACCTACGAGCAGTACTTC. Amino acids: CASSPMGRTYEQYF.

This clonotype was found many times. This CDR3 reads CASSPGLATTDTQYF. CDR3 in DNA: TGTGCCAGCAGTCCGGGACTAGCGACTACAGATACGCAGTATTTT. This chain links TRBV27 with TRBJ2-3, with TRBD2 matching 10 bases. Germline lookup yields CDR1 MNHEY and CDR2 SMNVEV (reference sequence). The CDR3 length is 15 residues. V lost 5 bases to trimming and J lost 3 bases; unmatched junction nucleotides: 5.

This clonotype was found many times. The chain links TRBV12-3 or TRBV12-4 to TRBJ2-3; D perhaps matches TRBD2 (6 bases). V lost 7 bases and J 12 bases, leaving 20 bases between the germline ends. This CDR3 is built from 13 residues. The DNA of the CDR3 is TGTGCCAGCATGTTATCGGGGGTGAGTTTCCAGTATTTT. This codes for CASMLSGVSFQYF.

The table lists this clonotype with a few counts. With a much larger clone just one base away, this may be a read error. V gene TRBV6-5 combines with J gene TRBJ2-5; no reliable D call. This CDR3 comprises 14 residues. Germline V gene lookup returns CDR1 MNHEY and CDR2 SVGAGI. The CDR3 DNA reads as TGTGCCAGCAGCCCCGATCGGCCCCAAGAGACCCGGTACTTC. Protein: CASSPDRPQETRYF.

This clonotype was recorded many times. At one of its ends the junction is not consistent with the germline gene, which may arise from a read error. The chain joins TRBV7-6 to TRBJ2-1, with D uncertain. Germline-derived CDR1 and CDR2 are SGHVS and FNYEAQ. The CDR3 is 13 amino acids. CDR3 sequence (DNA): TGTGCCAGCAGCTTGGGATGGATAAATGGGCAGTTCTTC. Translation: CASSLGWINGQFF.

This clonotype occurred many times. The chain combines TRBV3-1 with TRBJ1-5, with D possibly matching TRBD1 (5 bases). The V and J ends lost 2 bases and 4 bases respectively, with 9 bases between them. CDR3 length: 14 amino acids. The germline CDR1 and CDR2 sequences are LGHDT and YNNKEL (reference sequence). The CDR3 protein is CASSQQGKNQPQHF. The CDR3 DNA reads as TGTGCCAGCAGCCAACAGGGTAAGAATCAGCCCCAGCATTTT.

The chain carries TRBV6-4 and TRBJ1-1; tentative D call: TRBD1 (5 bases). From germline, CDR1 is MRHNA and CDR2 SNTAGT. The CDR3 has 14 residues. V gave up 5 bases and J gave up 10 bases, with 20 bases separating them. This CDR3 is CASSQGVLGLGAFF. In DNA form, the CDR3 reads TGTGCCAGCAGTCAAGGGGTTTTGGGCCTTGGAGCTTTCTTT.

This clonotype was counted many times. The rearrangement links TRBV11-3 to TRBJ2-1; 13 bases map to TRBD2. Germline V gene lookup returns CDR1 SGHNT and CDR2 YENEEA. The CDR3 has 15 amino acids. Trimming cost V 5 bases and J 9 bases; bases outside gene matches: 7. Here the CDR3 DNA reads TGTGCCAGCAGCCCCGGGACTAGCGGGATGGCTGAGCAGTTCTTC. It encodes CASSPGTSGMAEQFF.

This rearrangement joins TRBV6-1 to TRBJ2-7, with 8 bases aligning to TRBD1. V dropped 4 bases and J dropped 3; count of bases not matched to a gene: 8. Per the germline V gene, CDR1 is MNHNS and CDR2 is SASEGT. The CDR3 contains 15 residues. CDR3 protein: CASSGLQGVYYEQYF. The CDR3 nucleotides read TGTGCCAGCAGTGGGTTACAGGGGGTTTACTACGAGCAGTACTTC.